The 2 T cell receptor beta chains listed next were all sequenced from one sample in a study of control samples from healthy donors and cancer patients. Repertoires were generated with immunoSEQ multiplex PCR, while TCRdb's copy carries only in-frame clones and drops some. The data contain some 110,000 clones, 80% to 90% of them seen just once; the ten biggest clones take up about 13%. The material sequenced was blood. The receptors come from a woman in her 50s in good health.

The chain is built from TRBV11-2 and TRBJ1-1; D gene unclear. V was cut by 3 bases and J by 3 bases, with 8 bases left in between. CDR1 is SGHAT, CDR2 FQNNGV, per germline. CDR3 length: 13 residues. The CDR3 here is CASSFNGDTEAFF. The CDR3 region has the DNA TGTGCCAGCAGCTTCAATGGGGACACTGAAGCTTTCTTT.

V and J are TRBV7-9 and TRBJ1-5; 7 bases map to TRBD1. Germline lookup yields CDR1 SEHNR and CDR2 FQNEAQ (reference sequence). With 5 bases clipped from V and 0 bases from J, the junction kept 4 bases outside the gene matches. CDR3 length: 15 residues. CDR3 sequence (DNA): TGTGCCAGCAGCCAGACAGGGAATAGCAATCAGCCCCAGCATTTT. Its protein product is CASSQTGNSNQPQHF.